This is a list of T cell receptor beta chains from one sample in a study of cytomegalovirus exposure and HLA in healthy donors. The data were produced by immunoSEQ multiplex PCR, yet TCRdb's version contains in-frame clones alone and is incomplete. This sample carries 200,000 or so clones, approximately 88% of them seen once, and the ten largest clones take under 0.85%. Source material: PBMCs. The receptor set was obtained from a boy between 2 and 10 years old in good health and CMV-seronegative. CDR3s include the opening cysteine and the closing phenylalanine or tryptophan. The order of the fields is D gene, V gene, clone size, J gene, CDR3 DNA, CDR3 protein. D genes are given only for firm matches. Size is stated for part of the rows, as once, few or many counts, or as a class when the clone is expanded.

>-|TRBV10-3|-|TRBJ2-7
TGTGCCATCAGTGAGTGGGGCCCGGCGGCGGATATCGACGAGCAGTACTTC
CAISEWGPAADIDEQYF
>TRBD2|TRBV30|-|TRBJ2-5
TGTGCCTGGAGTTGGACTAGCGGGCAGCGGGAAGAGACCCAGTACTTC
CAWSWTSGQREETQYF
>-|TRBV5-6|-|TRBJ1-2
TGTGCCAGCAGCCGGACAGACGTCTATGGCTACACCTTC
CASSRTDVYGYTF
>-|TRBV7-6|few|TRBJ2-2
TGTGCCAGCAGCTTTTCTGGTAGCCCCGCCGGGGAGCTGTTTTTT
CASSFSGSPAGELFF
>TRBD2|TRBV5-6|few|TRBJ2-7
TGTGCCAGCAGCTTGGACTACTTCCTAGCGGGGCCCTTCTACGAGCAGTACTTC
CASSLDYFLAGPFYEQYF
>-|TRBV4-1|few|TRBJ1-4
TGCGCCAGCAGCCAAGCAGTGCAGGGAACTAATGAAAAACTGTTTTTT
CASSQAVQGTNEKLFF
>-|TRBV5-6|-|TRBJ2-7
TGTGCCAGCAGCCGGGGGTGGGTGGACGAGCAGTACTTC
CASSRGWVDEQYF
>-|TRBV9|-|TRBJ2-3
TGTGCCAGCAGCGTAGACCCCCTGGCGGTGAGTAGCACAGATACGCAGTATTTT
CASSVDPLAVSSTDTQYF
>-|TRBV6-5|-|TRBJ1-2
TGTGCCAGCAGGCACGCGGATGGCTACACCTTC
CASRHADGYTF
>TRBD2|TRBV2|-|TRBJ2-7
TGTGCCAGCATAGGGACTAGCGGGACGGGTGAGCAGTACTTC
CASIGTSGTGEQYF
>-|TRBV12-5|-|TRBJ2-1
TGTGCTAGTGGTTTGGGAAGTTGGGGCTATGAGCAGTTCTTC
CASGLGSWGYEQFF
>-|TRBV6-6|-|TRBJ1-2
TGTGCCACCCACGATGGGGGCCCGACCTATGGCTACACCTTC
CATHDGGPTYGYTF
>TRBD1|TRBV2|-|TRBJ1-6
TGTGCCACCGAGCCGGGACAGTTAAGCTCCTATAATTCACCCCTCCACTTT
CATEPGQLSSYNSPLHF
>TRBD2|TRBV6-5|once|TRBJ2-7
TGTGCCAGCAGTTATACAACGGGAGGCGACTACGAGCAGTACTTC
CASSYTTGGDYEQYF
>-|TRBV29-1|-|TRBJ1-1
TGCAGCGTTCAGGGTAGCACTGAAGCTTTCTTT
CSVQGSTEAFF
>TRBD1|TRBV20-1|-|TRBJ1-1
TGCAGTGCTCCCGGACAGGGGTGGGCTTTCTTT
CSAPGQGWAFF
>-|TRBV30|-|TRBJ1-2
TGTGCCTGGACCAACGTCCGGACAGCTCTTTATGGCTACACCTTC
CAWTNVRTALYGYTF